Below, 20 T cell receptor beta chains from the same sample are listed, as sequenced in a study of T cell clonotyping in hematopoietic cell transplantation. Data came from immunoSEQ multiplex PCR; TCRdb stores just in-frame clones and leaves some out. Among over 5,000 clones listed, more than 75% were seen once. Time point in this sample: recipient sample about 28 days before transplant, after cytoreduction. The sample here was peripheral blood mononuclear cells, taken before stem cell transplant. The receptor set was obtained from a man between 60 and 75 years old with acute myeloid leukemia. Some clones in this sample may be carry-over from other donors' samples.

This chain connects TRBV7-8 to TRBJ1-1; D is unresolved. In germline, CDR1 is SGHVS, CDR2 FQNEAQ. The ends were cut back, 5 bases at V and 0 bases at J, with 7 bases in the middle. This CDR3 region has 13 residues. This chain's CDR3 is CASSVELNTEAFF. DNA for the CDR3: TGTGCCAGCAGCGTGGAACTGAACACTGAAGCTTTCTTT.

The J gene is TRBJ1-2, the V gene TRBV30, with unresolved D. This CDR3 has 12 residues. The germline gives CDR1 GTSNPN, CDR2 SVGIG (reference sequence). Between the trimmed V and J ends, which lost 0 bases and 6 bases, there was a span of 8 bases. CDR3 bases: TGTGCCTGGAGTGTAACGTTTGATGGCTACACCTTC. Its translation: CAWSVTFDGYTF.

The chain joins TRBV5-1 to TRBJ2-5, with TRBD1 as a possible D gene (6 bases). V shed 1 base and J shed 4 bases, with 8 bases lying between them. Germline assignment: CDR1 SGHRS and CDR2 YFSETQ. The CDR3 is made up of 13 amino acids. As DNA, the CDR3 is TGCGCCAGCAGCTTGCAGGGGCGAGAGACCCAGTACTTC. This sequence encodes CASSLQGRETQYF. The full variable domain, its missing parts supplied by reference TRBV5-1 and TRBJ2-5, is KAGVTQTPRYLIKTRGQQVTLSCSPISGHRSVSWYQQTPGQGLQFLFEYFSETQRNKGNFPGRFSGRQFSNSRSEMNVSTLELGDSALYLCASSLQGRETQYFGPGTRLLVL.

This clone was seen more than once but under ten times. The V call is TRBV5-1, the J call TRBJ1-4; maybe TRBD1 (6 bases). Trimming removed 0 bases at V and 7 bases at J, with 10 bases between. CDR3 length: 14 amino acids. Germline-derived CDR1 and CDR2 are SGHRS and YFSETQ. CDR3 residues: CASSLAGVGEKLFF. The DNA of the CDR3 is TGCGCCAGCAGCTTGGCAGGGGTCGGTGAAAAACTGTTTTTT.

This rearrangement joins TRBV2 to TRBJ1-1; D not resolved. This CDR3 is built from 12 residues. The V gene lost 3 bases and the J gene lost 8 bases, with 10 bases spanning the gap. The germline V gene has CDR1 SNHLY and CDR2 FYNNEI. For the CDR3, the DNA is TGTGCCAGCAGTGACTTAAGGCGGGAAGCTTTCTTT. Its translation is CASSDLRREAFF.

The chain uses TRBV27 and TRBJ1-1, with D perhaps matching TRBD1 (5 bases). CDR1 and CDR2 (germline): MNHEY, SMNVEV (reference sequence). This CDR3 spans 13 amino acids. Trimming cost V 4 bases and J 3 bases, with 9 bases left between them. The CDR3 nucleotides read TGTGCCAGCAGTTGGACGGGGGACACTGAAGCTTTCTTT. Its translation is CASSWTGDTEAFF.

The CDR3 DNA reads TGTGCCAGCAGCTTGGGAGCCGCCGGCTACACCTTC. Translating gives CASSLGAAGYTF. J is TRBJ1-2 and V is TRBV5-4; D remains unclear. Germline CDR1 reads SGHNT; CDR2 reads YYREEE (reference sequence). V was pared by 0 bases and J by 8 bases, with 8 bases between. The CDR3 is 12 amino acids.

The J gene is TRBJ1-1, the V gene TRBV21-1; TRBD1, the table's D call, was not compared with the DNA. TRBV21-1 is shown as a pseudogene. CDR3 length equals 15 residues. CDR3 in amino acids: CASSKGTQGNTEAFF. The CDR3 region has the DNA TGTGCCAGCAGCAAAGGGACACAGGGTAACACTGAAGCTTTCTTT.

This sequence joins TRBV5-6 and TRBJ1-2; 9 nucleotides agree with TRBD1. Trimming at V came to 5 bases and at J to 2 bases, leaving 10 bases not matched to a gene. Germline CDR1 is SGHDT and CDR2 is YYEEEE. The CDR3 has 16 amino acids. CDR3 nucleotide sequence: TGTGCCAGCAGACGTCAATACAGGGGGCCCAACTATGGCTACACCTTC. It translates to CASRRQYRGPNYGYTF.

By frequency in the sample, this clone is large (0.1 to 1%). The chain couples TRBV10-1 to TRBJ2-7; tentative D call: TRBD1 (6 bases). V lost 3 bases and J lost 6, with 6 bases in between. The CDR3 length is 11 residues. The germline V gene has CDR1 WNHNN and CDR2 SYGVQD (reference sequence). The CDR3 protein is CASSEQGEQYF. The CDR3 DNA reads TGCGCCAGCAGTGAACAGGGCGAGCAGTACTTC.

This clone has only a few counts. The CDR3 loop is CASSVGLPSSYNEQFF. The CDR3 nucleotides are TGTGCCAGCAGTGTGGGACTTCCGAGCTCCTACAATGAGCAGTTCTTC. The chain links TRBV28 to TRBJ2-1; weak D call: TRBD2 (6 bases). The germline V gene encodes CDR1 MDHEN and CDR2 SYDVKM. This CDR3 spans 16 amino acids. Trimming cost V 5 bases and J 0 bases, with 14 bases left between them.

This chain links TRBV18 with TRBJ2-3; 7 positions agree with TRBD1. The CDR3 has 12 amino acids. V dropped 5 bases and J dropped 6; count of bases not matched to a gene: 2. Germline loops: CDR1 KGHSH, CDR2 LQKENI. CDR3 residues: CASSTTGDTQYF. The CDR3 DNA sequence: TGTGCCAGCTCAACGACAGGGGATACGCAGTATTTT. The variable domain in full, with the rest retrieved from reference TRBV18 and TRBJ2-3, is NAGVMQNPRHLVRRRGQEARLRCSPMKGHSHVYWYRQLPEEGLKFMVYLQKENIIDESGMPKERFSAEFPKEGPSILRIQQVVRGDSAAYFCASSTTGDTQYFGPGTRLTVL.

The chain couples TRBV27 to TRBJ1-2, with D perhaps TRBD1 (6 bases). V was trimmed by 8 bases and J by 5 bases, leaving 15 bases between them. The CDR3 covers 13 residues. Looked up from germline, CDR1 is MNHEY and CDR2 is SMNVEV (reference sequence). CDR3 loop: CASRGRGVYGYTF. DNA for the CDR3: TGTGCCAGCCGGGGCAGGGGCGTTTATGGCTACACCTTC.

This chain uses TRBV4-1 with TRBJ2-7; 9 nucleotides align to TRBD2. CDR1 and CDR2 from the germline V gene are MGHRA and YSYEKL. The CDR3 runs 16 residues. The V gene end was trimmed by 1 base and the J gene end by 3 bases; junction bases not matched to a gene: 7. In DNA, the CDR3 is TGCGCCAGCAGCCAAGCGGCGACTAGCGGAAACTACGAGCAGTACTTC. Its translation: CASSQAATSGNYEQYF.

V is TRBV28 and J is TRBJ1-2, with D possibly TRBD1 on 5 matching bases. CDR3 length equals 14 residues. CDR1 MDHEN and CDR2 SYDVKM come from the germline V gene. Trimming removed 8 bases from V and 8 bases from J, with 21 bases in between. The CDR3 sequence is CASEGIQGVQGYTF. The CDR3 DNA sequence: TGTGCCAGCGAGGGGATCCAGGGAGTGCAAGGCTACACCTTC.

The chain links TRBV7-9 to TRBJ2-6; D gene unclear. This CDR3 is 13 amino acids long. The germline CDR1 and CDR2 sequences are SEHNR and FQNEAQ (reference sequence). CDR3 residues: CASSVSGANVLTF. The CDR3 nucleotides read TGTGCTTCCAGTGTCTCTGGGGCCAACGTCCTGACTTTC.

The chain has TRBV11-2 and TRBJ1-5; 8 bases line up with TRBD1. Trimming took 5 bases from V and 0 from J; bases not matched to a gene: 9. This CDR3 is built from 17 residues. CDR1 is SGHAT, CDR2 FQNNGV, per germline. CDR3 sequence (DNA): TGTGCCAGCAGCCCCGGACAGGGTCGGTCTAGCAATCAGCCCCAGCATTTT. Residues: CASSPGQGRSSNQPQHF.

This rearrangement joins TRBV18 to TRBJ1-4; 9 bases fit TRBD1. There are 13 residues in the CDR3. With 5 bases clipped from V and 8 bases from J, the junction kept 3 bases outside the gene matches. CDR1 and CDR2 (germline): KGHSH, LQKENI. CDR3 DNA sequence: TGTGCCAGCTCATGGACAGGGGTCGAAAAACTGTTTTTT. Protein sequence: CASSWTGVEKLFF.

The V and J genes are TRBV30 and TRBJ1-6; D unresolved. V was clipped by 5 bases and J by 8 bases, with 13 bases between them. CDR3 length: 13 residues. Per germline, CDR1 GTSNPN and CDR2 SVGIG (reference sequence). The chain's CDR3 is CAWGEWRDSPLHF. CDR3 nucleotides: TGTGCCTGGGGAGAGTGGCGGGATTCACCCCTCCACTTT.

The chain is built from TRBV4-1 and TRBJ2-7; 7 bases are a match to TRBD1. The germline CDR1 and CDR2 sequences are MGHRA and YSYEKL. The junction had 7 bases not matched to a gene; V was cut back by 1 base and J by 7 bases. The CDR3 extends over 14 amino acids. CDR3 loop: CASSQVTGPGEQYF. The CDR3 coding sequence is TGCGCCAGCAGCCAAGTGACAGGGCCCGGAGAGCAGTACTTC.